Presented here are 30 T cell receptor beta chains from one specimen sequenced in a study of kidney transplant recipient with SARS-CoV-2 infection. TCRdb processed the reads anew with MiXCR; each CDR3 protein has one entry. Among fewer than 250,000 distinct CDR3 sequences listed, around 30% were seen once. This material consisted of a blood sample, taken at baseline and between days 110 and 120 from a kidney transplant recipient. The source of these receptors is a male patient aged 25-45 years who had COVID-19 and was a kidney transplant recipient. Some T cells may be provided by the graft donor.

Note on this clonotype: This may arise from a read error, as a much more abundant clone is one base away. The chain has TRBV9 and TRBJ2-2, with TRBD2 matching over 11 bases. Per the germline V gene, CDR1 is SGDLS and CDR2 is YYNGEE. CDR3 length equals 14 residues. J gave up 5 bases and V 5 bases, and 2 bases lay outside the gene matches. The CDR3 DNA sequence: TGTGCCAGCAGGACTAGCGGGGATACCGGGGAGCTGTTTTTT. Translating it yields CASRTSGDTGELFF.

There are many counts of this clonotype. This rearrangement joins TRBV7-4 to TRBJ1-2, with no clear D. Germline CDR1 reads SGHVT; CDR2 reads SQSDAQ. The CDR3 is 17 amino acids. Trimming removed 5 bases at V and 4 bases at J, with 23 bases between. The CDR3 loop is CASSRTASARKTYGYTF. The CDR3 DNA follows: TGTGCCAGCAGCCGAACTGCTTCAGCTCGAAAGACCTATGGCTACACCTTC.

This clonotype was seen repeatedly, ten times or more. This chain joins TRBV11-3 and TRBJ2-1; 8 positions match TRBD2. Germline CDR1 and CDR2: SGHNT and YENEEA. CDR3 size: 15 residues. With V trimmed by 3 bases and J by 7 bases, 8 bases remained unmatched. CDR3 DNA: TGTGCCAGCAGCTTCAGCGGGGGTGAGATTAATGAGCAGTTCTTC. It yields the protein CASSFSGGEINEQFF.

Ten or more counts support this clonotype. This chain connects TRBV7-4 to TRBJ1-2; no firm D call. The V gene's germline CDR1 is SGHVT and CDR2 SQSDAQ. The CDR3 spans 17 residues. V was trimmed by 3 bases and J by 4 bases, leaving 21 bases between them. The CDR3 sequence: CASSFVGSARKTYGYTF. CDR3 DNA sequence: TGTGCCAGCAGCTTTGTCGGTTCAGCTCGAAAGACCTATGGCTACACCTTC.

A remark on this clonotype: This sequence may be a read error, since a much larger clone differs from it by one base. The chain joins TRBV4-2 to TRBJ1-5; 7 positions agree with TRBD1. Per the germline V gene, CDR1 is LGHNA and CDR2 is YNFKEQ. The V gene end was trimmed by 0 bases and the J gene end by 7 bases; junction bases not matched to a gene: 12. The CDR3 is 17 residues long. CDR3 sequence reads: CASSQDGGRGGGQPQHF. DNA of the CDR3: TGTGCCAGCAGCCAAGATGGGGGCAGGGGGGGAGGCCAGCCCCAGCATTTT.

Worth noting for this clonotype: A much larger clone sits a single nucleotide away, making a read error possible. This chain uses TRBV19 with TRBJ2-2; TRBD1 might be the D (6 bases). This CDR3 region has 14 residues. Per germline, CDR1 LNHDA and CDR2 SQIVND (reference sequence). The CDR3 here is CTSAGTHNTGELFF. The CDR3 nucleotides are TGTACCAGTGCCGGGACACACAACACCGGGGAGCTGTTTTTT. Variable domain in full (rest from reference TRBV19 and TRBJ2-2): DGGITQSPKYLFRKEGQNVTLSCEQNLNHDAMYWYRQDPGQGLRLIYYSQIVNDFQKGDIAEGYSVSREKKESFPLTVTSAQKNPTAFYLCTSAGTHNTGELFFGEGSRLTVL.

Concerning this clonotype itself: This may be a read error: a much more frequent sequence differs by one nucleotide. This chain joins TRBV6-5 and TRBJ2-6; a weak D match, TRBD2 (6 bases). The CDR3 spans 15 residues. Germline V gene lookup returns CDR1 MNHEY and CDR2 SVGAGI. The CDR3 region has the DNA TGTGCCAGCACCCCCGGGGGTGCTGGGGCCAACGTCCCGACTTTC. Residues: CASTPGGAGANVPTF.

This clonotype was counted at least ten times. This sequence joins TRBV15 and TRBJ1-1, with D possibly being TRBD1 (5 bases). The ends were cut back, 0 bases at V and 0 bases at J, with 5 bases in the middle. The CDR3 contains 14 residues. Germline V gene lookup returns CDR1 LNHNV and CDR2 YYDKDF (reference sequence). CDR3 in amino acids: CATSRDRVNTEAFF. CDR3 bases: TGTGCCACCAGCAGAGACAGGGTGAACACTGAAGCTTTCTTT.

With respect to this clonotype: Possible read error: a much larger clone is one base away. The chain combines TRBV5-4 with TRBJ1-2; D unclear. This CDR3 comprises 16 residues. The germline V and J ends were trimmed by 5 bases and 6 bases, with 23 bases remaining between them. The V gene's germline CDR1 is SGHNT and CDR2 YYREEE (reference sequence). The CDR3: CASRVCVPGKTHGYTF. CDR3 bases: TGTGCCAGCAGGGTTTGCGTACCAGGAAAGACCCATGGCTACACCTTC.

The table lists this clonotype with many counts. CDR3 coding DNA: TGCAGTGCTAGTAGGACAGGGGGAAATTCTGGCTACACCTTC. Its protein is CSASRTGGNSGYTF. The rearrangement uses TRBV20-1 and TRBJ1-2, with 10 bases that match TRBD1. Germline CDR1 reads DFQATT; CDR2 reads SNEGSKA (reference sequence). V lost 3 bases to trimming and J lost 7 bases; unmatched junction nucleotides: 8. CDR3 length: 14 residues.

This clonotype has ten or more counts. The chain joins TRBV9 to TRBJ1-2; D uncertain. V was shortened by 7 bases and J by 4 bases, with 23 bases between the two germline ends. Germline V gene data show CDR1 as SGDLS and CDR2 as YYNGEE. This CDR3 has 16 amino acids. The CDR3 sequence: CASRGPYSRKTYGYTF. The CDR3 nucleotides read TGTGCCAGCCGCGGTCCGTACTCAAGAAAGACCTATGGCTACACCTTC. The full variable domain, in which reference TRBV9 and TRBJ1-2 provide the parts outside the CDR3, is DSGVTQTPKHLITATGQRVTLRCSPRSGDLSVYWYQQSLDQGLQFLIQYYNGEERAKGNILERFSAQQFPDLHSELNLSSLELGDSALYFCASRGPYSRKTYGYTFGSGTRLTVV.

This clonotype was recorded at least ten times. The rearrangement links TRBV24-1 to TRBJ1-3; D call uncertain. The germline V and J ends were trimmed by 3 bases and 0 bases, with 8 bases remaining between them. Per the germline V gene, CDR1 is KGHDR and CDR2 is SFDVKD. The CDR3 is 15 amino acids. CDR3 amino acids: CATSDPGSSGNTIYF. The CDR3 DNA follows: TGTGCCACCAGTGATCCGGGGTCCTCTGGAAACACCATATATTTT.

This clonotype has a count of ten or more. CDR3 in DNA: TGTGCCAGCAGCCATTGCCTTCCCATTTCTTTCTCTGAGACCCAGTACTTC. Its protein product is CASSHCLPISFSETQYF. V gene TRBV3-1 combines with J gene TRBJ2-5; D unresolved. The CDR3 is 17 residues long. Per germline, CDR1 LGHDT and CDR2 YNNKEL (reference sequence). Trimming took 3 bases from V and 5 from J, leaving 22 bases between them.

A few counts support this clonotype. The genes are TRBV6-9 and TRBJ1-2; D gene ambiguous. Trimming pared 5 bases from V and 4 bases from J, leaving 23 bases between. CDR1 and CDR2 (germline): MNHGY, SVAAGI. The CDR3 runs 17 residues. CDR3 DNA: TGTGCCAGCAGTGGTTTTACGCCTTACGGAAAGACCTATGGCTACACCTTC. Translation gives CASSGFTPYGKTYGYTF.

This chain connects TRBV10-1 to TRBJ1-2, with D hard to call. This CDR3 comprises 17 residues. The V end was cut by 5 bases, the J end by 4 bases, with 23 bases between. Germline V gene data show CDR1 as WNHNN and CDR2 as SYGVQD (reference sequence). The CDR3 nucleotides are TGCGCCAGCAGTAAAGAATTAAGATCGCGAAAGACCTATGGCTACACCTTC. It translates to CASSKELRSRKTYGYTF.

The J gene is TRBJ2-3, the V gene TRBV9, with TRBD2 identical over 10 bases. The CDR3 is made up of 17 amino acids. V shed 2 bases and J 5 bases; nucleotides not matched to a gene: 11. Germline V lookup: CDR1 SGDLS, CDR2 YYNGEE. The DNA for the CDR3 is TGTGCCAGCAGCGTCGACCCTAGCGGGGGCCAGGGAGATACGCAGTATTTT. It is translated as CASSVDPSGGQGDTQYF.

This clonotype has a count of ten or more. The chain links TRBV28 to TRBJ1-1, with a tentative D call TRBD1 (5 bases). The ends were cut back, 7 bases at V and 4 bases at J, with 13 bases in the middle. The CDR3 is 13 residues long. Germline V lookup: CDR1 MDHEN, CDR2 SYDVKM. CDR3 sequence: CASNLDTLTEAFF. The CDR3 DNA follows: TGTGCCAGCAATCTGGACACCCTCACTGAAGCTTTCTTT.

This clonotype was seen only a few times. The rearrangement links TRBV3-1 to TRBJ2-5, with 8 bases aligning to TRBD2. The CDR3 contains 16 residues. Germline V CDR1 and CDR2: LGHDT, YNNKEL (reference sequence). The junction had 8 bases not matched to a gene; V was cut back by 0 bases and J by 5 bases. DNA of the CDR3: TGTGCCAGCAGCCAAGATCGTTACCAGCGGGAGGAGACCCAGTACTTC. Translating it yields CASSQDRYQREETQYF.

With regard to this clonotype: This may come from a read error, since a much larger clone is one base off. The chain joins TRBV5-6 to TRBJ1-2; D is unresolved. The germline gives CDR1 SGHDT, CDR2 YYEEEE. The CDR3 has 16 residues. The chain's CDR3 is CASSVVNSRKTYGYAF. The CDR3 DNA sequence: TGTGCCAGCAGTGTTGTCAATAGTCGAAAGACCTATGGCTACGCCTTC. Looking up the rest from reference TRBV5-6 and TRBJ1-2 gives the full variable domain: DAGVTQSPTHLIKTRGQQVTLRCSPKSGHDTVSWYQQALGQGPQFIFQYYEEEERQRGNFPDRFSGHQFPNYSSELNVNALLLGDSALYLCASSVVNSRKTYGYAFGSGTRLTVV.

This clonotype was picked up many times. The CDR3 reads CASSKTGGGSETQYF. The DNA of the CDR3 is TGTGCCAGCAGCAAGACAGGGGGAGGATCGGAGACCCAGTACTTC. The rearrangement joins TRBV11-2 to TRBJ2-5; TRBD1 aligns across 9 bases. The CDR3 is 15 amino acids. CDR1 SGHAT and CDR2 FQNNGV come from the germline V gene. V was clipped by 5 bases and J by 5 bases; unmatched bases: 9.

Of note for this clonotype: One base away lies a much larger clone, so this may be a sequencing read error. The gene calls are TRBV3-1 and TRBJ2-7, with D uncertain. The CDR3 sequence is 13 residues long. Germline lookup yields CDR1 LGHDT and CDR2 YNNKEL (reference sequence). The CDR3 sequence: CAGSQGNFYEQYF. The DNA for the CDR3 is TGTGCCGGCAGCCAAGGAAACTTCTACGAGCAGTACTTC.

This clonotype was counted ten times or more. This sequence joins TRBV5-6 and TRBJ2-6; D is ambiguous. Germline assignment: CDR1 SGHDT and CDR2 YYEEEE. Trimming shortened V by 1 base and J by 0 bases, and 5 bases separated the two germline ends. This CDR3 spans 15 amino acids. The CDR3 nucleotides are TGTGCCAGCAGCTTGTTGAACTCTGGGGCCAACGTCCTGACTTTC. This encodes CASSLLNSGANVLTF.

The chain combines TRBV6-5 with TRBJ2-3; no reliable D call. V was pared by 8 bases and J by 2 bases, with 11 bases between. The length of the CDR3 is 13 residues. Per the germline V gene, CDR1 is MNHEY and CDR2 is SVGAGI. The CDR3 sequence: CASLKVSTDTQYF. The DNA of the CDR3 is TGTGCCAGCCTAAAGGTTTCCACAGATACGCAGTATTTT.

As concerns this clonotype: It may be a read error: a sequence one base away is much more abundant. The chain employs TRBV19 and TRBJ2-7, with 11 bases that match TRBD1. Per germline, CDR1 LNHDA and CDR2 SQIVND (reference sequence). This CDR3 spans 14 amino acids. The CDR3 sequence: CAGRGTGGRHEQYF. CDR3 nucleotide sequence: TGTGCCGGTAGGGGGACAGGGGGAAGGCACGAGCAGTACTTC.

This clonotype has a handful of counts. This chain connects TRBV2 to TRBJ2-3; TRBD2 matches 9 bases. The CDR3 is 15 amino acids. Germline assignment: CDR1 SNHLY and CDR2 FYNNEI. Trimming took 2 bases from V and 3 from J; bases not matched to a gene: 3. The CDR3 DNA sequence: TGTGCCAGCAGTGAAAATGGACTAGCGACAGATACGCAGTATTTT. Its translation is CASSENGLATDTQYF. Full variable domain (outside the CDR3, taken from reference TRBV2 and TRBJ2-3): EPEVTQTPSHQVTQMGQEVILRCVPISNHLYFYWYRQILGQKVEFLVSFYNNEISEKSEIFDDQFSVERPDGSNFTLKIRSTKLEDSAMYFCASSENGLATDTQYFGPGTRLTVL.

This clonotype appeared once. A read error may be the cause here, since a much bigger clone is one base away. Since no conserved phenylalanine or tryptophan closes the CDR3, a read error is the likely cause. The genes are TRBV5-1 and TRBJ2-7, with D perhaps given as TRBD1 or TRBD2 (5 bases each). This CDR3 has 15 amino acids. V was clipped by 0 bases and J by 0 bases, with 10 bases between them. Per the germline V gene, CDR1 is SGHRS and CDR2 is YFSETQ. The CDR3 reads CASSLVTGLSYEQYL. The DNA of the CDR3 is TGCGCCAGCAGCTTGGTGACGGGGCTCTCCTACGAGCAGTACCTC.

This clonotype was detected ten times or more. The chain couples TRBV2 to TRBJ1-2; perhaps TRBD1 as D (5 bases). This CDR3 has 12 amino acids. The V gene lost 8 bases and the J gene lost 6 bases, with 13 bases spanning the gap. Germline V CDR1 and CDR2: SNHLY, FYNNEI. CDR3: CASVQWGNGYTF. CDR3 in DNA: TGTGCCAGCGTCCAGTGGGGGAATGGCTACACCTTC.

The V gene is TRBV20-1, the J gene TRBJ2-1; possible D gene TRBD2, 5 bases. The CDR3 is 13 residues long. CDR1 DFQATT and CDR2 SNEGSKA come from the germline V gene (reference sequence). Trimming removed 5 bases at V and 7 bases at J, with 15 bases between. In DNA, the CDR3 is TGCAGTGCTGGCTTGGTGGGAGTAAATGAGCAGTTCTTC. This gives the protein CSAGLVGVNEQFF.

Details on this clonotype: This may come from a read error, since a much larger clone is one base off. The chain carries TRBV6-5 and TRBJ1-3, with no clear D. Germline V gives CDR1 MNHEY, CDR2 SVGAGI. The CDR3 spans 14 residues. The CDR3 region has the DNA TGTGCCGGCAGACCACTGTACTCTGGAAACACCATATATTTT. As protein: CAGRPLYSGNTIYF.

Ten or more counts support this clonotype. The chain joins TRBV12-3 or TRBV12-4 to TRBJ1-2; D remains ambiguous. V gave up 5 bases and J gave up 4 bases, with 23 bases separating them. The CDR3 has 17 amino acids. DNA for the CDR3: TGTGCCAGCAGTATTCGTCACAGCTTCCGAAAGACCTATGGCTACACCTTC. Its protein is CASSIRHSFRKTYGYTF.